This entry lists 27 T cell receptor beta chains sequenced from one sample in a study of technical replicates of blood from several donors (dated by TCRdb to 2015 to 2018). Library generation was performed with the immunoSEQ multiplex PCR assay. This immuneACCESS table, as held by TCRdb, lists in-frame sequences with V and J called but not all clones. Of the missing ones, under half trace to an unresolved V gene in checked studies; the others have no known cause. The sample table lists some 90,000 clones, 90% to 95% of them with a count of one. The ten largest clones add up to 0.3% to 0.35% of the sample. Sequenced sample: T cells isolated from PBMCs. The source is a human donor in good health.

The V gene is TRBV21-1, the J gene TRBJ2-5; the table's D call, TRBD1, was not checked against the DNA. TRBV21-1 is a recognized pseudogene. This CDR3 comprises 12 residues. This CDR3 reads CASPWTGETQYF. The CDR3 DNA is TGTGCCAGCCCTTGGACAGGGGAGACCCAGTACTTC.

V and J are TRBV10-3 and TRBJ2-5; D might be TRBD1 (5 bases). Germline V gene lookup returns CDR1 ENHRY and CDR2 SYGVKD. Trimming shortened V by 0 bases and J by 4 bases, and 12 bases separated the two germline ends. This CDR3 contains 15 residues. CDR3 in amino acids: CAISESDSQGETQYF. CDR3 DNA: TGTGCCATCAGTGAGTCCGACTCGCAGGGAGAGACCCAGTACTTC.

V gene TRBV27 combines with J gene TRBJ1-1; unclear D gene. The CDR3 totals 13 residues. V dropped 4 bases and J dropped 5 bases, with 11 bases sitting between them. The V gene's germline CDR1 is MNHEY and CDR2 SMNVEV (reference sequence). The chain's CDR3 is CASSSTRGTEAFF. CDR3 DNA sequence: TGTGCCAGCAGTTCCACCCGAGGGACTGAAGCTTTCTTT.

This chain connects TRBV5-1 to TRBJ2-7, with a weak D call TRBD2 (6 bases). V shed 0 bases and J shed 5 bases, with 18 bases lying between them. CDR1 is SGHRS and CDR2 is YFSETQ in the germline V gene. The CDR3 sequence is 16 residues long. The CDR3 DNA reads as TGCGCCAGCAGCTTGGAACGATCGGGGGTTGGCGACGAGCAGTACTTC. The encoded protein is CASSLERSGVGDEQYF.

The chain recombines TRBV4-1 with TRBJ2-3; D uncertain. V lost 0 bases and J 4 bases, leaving 8 bases between the germline ends. The CDR3 runs to 14 residues. The germline gives CDR1 MGHRA, CDR2 YSYEKL. The CDR3 bases are TGCGCCAGCAGCCAAGACCGCGTTCCAGATACGCAGTATTTT. Protein sequence: CASSQDRVPDTQYF.

This chain joins TRBV5-4 and TRBJ2-1; TRBD2 agrees at 10 bases. CDR3 length: 14 amino acids. Unmatched junction bases numbered 0, after V lost 0 bases and J lost 6 bases. Per germline, CDR1 SGHNT and CDR2 YYREEE (reference sequence). CDR3 sequence (DNA): TGTGCCAGCAGCTTGGGACTAGCGGGCAATGAGCAGTTCTTC. Translated, it gives CASSLGLAGNEQFF.

The chain combines TRBV5-4 with TRBJ1-1; 7 positions agree with TRBD1. V was pared by 2 bases and J by 8 bases, with 6 bases of the junction left unmatched. Looked up from germline, CDR1 is SGHNT and CDR2 is YYREEE (reference sequence). This CDR3 spans 13 amino acids. CDR3 residues: CASSFVLGQEAFF. Here the CDR3 DNA reads TGTGCCAGCAGCTTTGTCCTGGGACAGGAAGCTTTCTTT.

This chain connects TRBV4-1 to TRBJ1-5, with 7 bases identical to TRBD1. Germline V lookup: CDR1 MGHRA, CDR2 YSYEKL. The V and J ends lost 5 bases and 6 bases, in that order; junction bases with no gene match: 7. CDR3 size: 14 residues. The CDR3 DNA is TGCGCCAGCAGCGATAACAGGGGAAGTCAGCCCCAGCATTTT. Translated, it gives CASSDNRGSQPQHF.

V and J are TRBV27 and TRBJ2-5; TRBD1 agrees at 10 bases. The CDR3 sequence is 15 residues long. Germline V CDR1 and CDR2: MNHEY, SMNVEV (reference sequence). Losses at the gene ends were 3 bases for V and 4 bases for J; bases not matched to a gene: 5. CDR3 coding DNA: TGTGCCAGCAGTTTCCTGACAGGGGGCCTAGAGACCCAGTACTTC. It yields the protein CASSFLTGGLETQYF.

The rearrangement joins TRBV5-4 to TRBJ1-3, with D perhaps matching TRBD1 (6 bases). The CDR3 length is 18 residues. Trimming stripped 0 bases from V and 0 bases from J, with 16 bases between. Germline loops: CDR1 SGHNT, CDR2 YYREEE (reference sequence). The CDR3 loop is CASSLGGGALFSGNTIYF. CDR3 DNA sequence: TGTGCCAGCAGCTTGGGTGGGGGGGCCTTATTCTCTGGAAACACCATATATTTT.

The chain has TRBV28 and TRBJ2-7, with 8 nucleotides matching TRBD2. The length of the CDR3 is 13 residues. The germline CDR1 and CDR2 sequences are MDHEN and SYDVKM. The V gene end was trimmed by 6 bases and the J gene end by 3 bases; junction bases not matched to a gene: 4. CDR3 sequence: CASRPAGVYEQYF. DNA for the CDR3: TGTGCCAGCAGACCAGCGGGGGTCTACGAGCAGTACTTC. Full variable domain (remainder filled in from reference TRBV28 and TRBJ2-7): DVKVTQSSRYLVKRTGEKVFLECVQDMDHENMFWYRQDPGLGLRLIYFSYDVKMKEKGDIPEGYSVSREKKERFSLILESASTNQTSMYLCASRPAGVYEQYFGPGTRLTVT.

This clone was recorded once. The rearrangement joins TRBV5-1 to TRBJ1-1; TRBD1 aligns across 9 bases. This CDR3 comprises 15 residues. Germline loops: CDR1 SGHRS, CDR2 YFSETQ. Germline trimming cut 4 bases from V and 4 bases from J; bases unmatched to any gene: 8. CDR3 in amino acids: CASSNHRGQSTEAFF. The CDR3 nucleotides read TGCGCCAGCAGCAACCACAGGGGGCAGAGCACTGAAGCTTTCTTT. Full variable domain (rest looked up from reference TRBV5-1 and TRBJ1-1): KAGVTQTPRYLIKTRGQQVTLSCSPISGHRSVSWYQQTPGQGLQFLFEYFSETQRNKGNFPGRFSGRQFSNSRSEMNVSTLELGDSALYLCASSNHRGQSTEAFFGQGTRLTVV.

This chain links TRBV29-1 with TRBJ2-3, with D maybe TRBD2 (6 bases). The CDR3 is made up of 14 amino acids. Trimming took off 3 bases at V and 4 bases at J, with 14 bases between the two ends. Germline CDR1 is SQVTM and CDR2 is ANQGSEA. The CDR3 here is CSVEIIGGADTQYF. CDR3 sequence (DNA): TGCAGCGTTGAGATCATAGGAGGGGCAGATACGCAGTATTTT.

The rearrangement links TRBV19 to TRBJ1-5, with D perhaps TRBD1 (6 bases). The CDR3 is 14 amino acids. The ends were cut back, 5 bases at V and 6 bases at J, with 14 bases in the middle. Germline values: CDR1 LNHDA, CDR2 SQIVND (reference sequence). This chain's CDR3 is CASSAQGMSQPQHF. The CDR3 coding sequence is TGTGCCAGTAGTGCACAGGGAATGTCTCAGCCCCAGCATTTT. Combining the CDR3 with reference TRBV19 and TRBJ1-5 gives the whole variable domain DGGITQSPKYLFRKEGQNVTLSCEQNLNHDAMYWYRQDPGQGLRLIYYSQIVNDFQKGDIAEGYSVSREKKESFPLTVTSAQKNPTAFYLCASSAQGMSQPQHFGDGTRLSIL.

This chain connects TRBV5-6 to TRBJ2-1; 11 nucleotides match TRBD2. V was clipped by 0 bases and J by 3 bases; unmatched bases: 2. Germline CDR1 and CDR2: SGHDT and YYEEEE. The CDR3 covers 16 residues. CDR3 in amino acids: CASSLAGLAGYNEQFF. The CDR3 nucleotides are TGTGCCAGCAGCTTGGCCGGACTAGCGGGCTACAATGAGCAGTTCTTC. Based on the CDR3 plus reference TRBV5-6 and TRBJ2-1, the full variable domain is DAGVTQSPTHLIKTRGQQVTLRCSPKSGHDTVSWYQQALGQGPQFIFQYYEEEERQRGNFPDRFSGHQFPNYSSELNVNALLLGDSALYLCASSLAGLAGYNEQFFGPGTRLTVL.

The rearrangement joins TRBV27 to TRBJ2-7; 7 nucleotides agree with TRBD1. The V gene's germline CDR1 is MNHEY and CDR2 SMNVEV (reference sequence). V was clipped by 5 bases and J by 5 bases; unmatched bases: 9. The CDR3 is made up of 14 amino acids. CDR3 region: CASSPPGQGDEQYF. The CDR3 region has the DNA TGTGCCAGCAGTCCCCCCGGGCAGGGGGACGAGCAGTACTTC.

This rearrangement joins TRBV27 to TRBJ1-5, with D perhaps TRBD1 (5 bases). This CDR3 is 15 amino acids long. V shed 1 base and J shed 3 bases, with 10 bases lying between them. Germline lookup yields CDR1 MNHEY and CDR2 SMNVEV (reference sequence). The CDR3: CASSLLSGNNQPQHF. The CDR3 region has the DNA TGTGCCAGCAGTTTATTGTCAGGGAACAATCAGCCCCAGCATTTT.

The V call is TRBV4-1, the J call TRBJ1-5; 7 nucleotides align to TRBD1. The germline gives CDR1 MGHRA, CDR2 YSYEKL. The CDR3 is 15 amino acids. V gave up 4 bases and J gave up 3 bases; unmatched junction bases: 6. The CDR3 region is CASSLEGQTNQPQHF. CDR3 bases: TGCGCCAGCAGCCTGGAGGGACAGACCAATCAGCCCCAGCATTTT.

DNA for the CDR3: TGTGCCAGCAGTCGCTACTCGGAGGAGCAGTACTTC. Encoded protein: CASSRYSEEQYF. The chain recombines TRBV6-5 with TRBJ2-7; no clear D. Germline CDR1 and CDR2: MNHEY and SVGAGI. The length of the CDR3 is 12 residues. V lost 5 bases to trimming and J lost 7 bases, with 12 bases between them.

This chain links TRBV19 with TRBJ1-2, with D unclear. The CDR3 runs 13 residues. Trimming shortened V by 6 bases and J by 4 bases, and 12 bases separated the two germline ends. The germline CDR1 and CDR2 sequences are LNHDA and SQIVND (reference sequence). The CDR3 bases are TGTGCCAGTAGCATCGCGGGTCCCTATGGCTACACCTTC. Translation: CASSIAGPYGYTF. Filled out from reference TRBV19 and TRBJ1-2, the complete variable domain reads DGGITQSPKYLFRKEGQNVTLSCEQNLNHDAMYWYRQDPGQGLRLIYYSQIVNDFQKGDIAEGYSVSREKKESFPLTVTSAQKNPTAFYLCASSIAGPYGYTFGSGTRLTVV.

V usage is TRBV7-9 and J usage is TRBJ2-1, with TRBD2 identical over 14 bases. This CDR3 comprises 16 residues. The trim removed 5 bases at V and 9 bases at J, leaving 9 bases unmatched. Germline CDR1 reads SEHNR; CDR2 reads FQNEAQ (reference sequence). CDR3 sequence: CASSPWGLAGEGEQFF. DNA for the CDR3: TGTGCCAGCAGCCCTTGGGGACTAGCGGGAGAGGGTGAGCAGTTCTTC.

The V gene is TRBV11-2, the J gene TRBJ2-7; 8 bases match TRBD2. The CDR3 length is 16 residues. J lost 6 bases, V lost 0 bases, and 10 bases had no gene match. Germline lookup yields CDR1 SGHAT and CDR2 FQNNGV. The CDR3 DNA reads as TGTGCCAGCAGCTTAGATCAGCGGGAGATCGTAGGCGAGCAGTACTTC. Protein product: CASSLDQREIVGEQYF. Complete variable domain (other parts from reference TRBV11-2 and TRBJ2-7): EAGVAQSPRYKIIEKRQSVAFWCNPISGHATLYWYQQILGQGPKLLIQFQNNGVVDDSQLPKDRFSAERLKGVDSTLKIQPAKLEDSAVYLCASSLDQREIVGEQYFGPGTRLTVT.

The chain joins TRBV19 to TRBJ2-7; the match to TRBD2 covers 11 bases. The CDR3 totals 13 residues. Germline V lookup: CDR1 LNHDA, CDR2 SQIVND (reference sequence). Trimming cost V 1 base and J 7 bases; bases outside gene matches: 0. For the CDR3, the DNA is TGTGCCAGTAGTATAGGACTAGCGGGAGAGCAGTACTTC. This gives the protein CASSIGLAGEQYF.

The J gene is TRBJ2-1, the V gene TRBV5-1; D is perhaps TRBD1 (6 bases). Germline values: CDR1 SGHRS, CDR2 YFSETQ. The V end was cut by 0 bases, the J end by 6 bases, with 13 bases between. This CDR3 is built from 15 residues. The CDR3 sequence is CASSLVFQGGNEQFF. Written as DNA, the CDR3 is TGCGCCAGCAGCTTGGTGTTTCAAGGGGGCAATGAGCAGTTCTTC.

V is TRBV5-1 and J is TRBJ1-1; D call uncertain. The CDR3 has 16 residues. CDR1 is SGHRS, CDR2 YFSETQ, per germline. The V end was cut by 4 bases, the J end by 8 bases, with 24 bases between. CDR3 sequence (DNA): TGCGCCAGCAGCGTAAACGGGGAACTCGAAACCCTAGAAGCTTTCTTT. This translates into CASSVNGELETLEAFF.

Worth noting for this clone: Because the CDR3's place on the DNA is in doubt, the DNA is left out and the CDR3 is given as listed by TCRdb. The chain joins TRBV23-1 to TRBJ1-1; the table's D call, TRBD1, was not checked against the DNA. TRBV23-1 qualifies as an ORF whose function is uncertain. The CDR3 spans 16 amino acids, including both terminal residues. CDR3 protein: CASSHTGQGLKLKLSF.

V gene TRBV19 combines with J gene TRBJ1-5; D is possibly TRBD1 (6 bases). This CDR3 region has 18 residues. V lost 4 bases and J 0 bases, leaving 19 bases between the germline ends. The germline gives CDR1 LNHDA, CDR2 SQIVND (reference sequence). Here the CDR3 reads CASSSLGAPTDSNQPQHF. The DNA of the CDR3 is TGTGCCAGTAGTAGCCTGGGGGCCCCAACCGATAGCAATCAGCCCCAGCATTTT.